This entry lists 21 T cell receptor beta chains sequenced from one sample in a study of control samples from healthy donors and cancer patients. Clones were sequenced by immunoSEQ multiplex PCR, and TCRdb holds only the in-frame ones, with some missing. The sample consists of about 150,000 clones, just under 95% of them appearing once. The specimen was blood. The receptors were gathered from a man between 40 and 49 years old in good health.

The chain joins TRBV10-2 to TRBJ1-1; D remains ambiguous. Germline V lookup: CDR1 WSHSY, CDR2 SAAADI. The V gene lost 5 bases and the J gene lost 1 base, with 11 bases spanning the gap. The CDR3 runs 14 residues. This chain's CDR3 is CASSKVLRNTEAFF. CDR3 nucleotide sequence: TGCGCCAGCAGTAAGGTTTTACGGAACACTGAAGCTTTCTTT.

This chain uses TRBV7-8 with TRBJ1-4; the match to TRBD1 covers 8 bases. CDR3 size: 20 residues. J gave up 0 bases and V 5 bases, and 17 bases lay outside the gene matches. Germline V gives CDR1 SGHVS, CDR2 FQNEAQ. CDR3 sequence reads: CASSPRVTGEWYPTNEKLFF. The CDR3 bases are TGTGCCAGCAGCCCTAGGGTGACAGGGGAATGGTACCCAACTAATGAAAAACTGTTTTTT. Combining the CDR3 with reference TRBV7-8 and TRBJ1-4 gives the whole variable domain GAGVSQSPRYKVAKRGQDVALRCDPISGHVSLFWYQQALGQGPEFLTYFQNEAQLDKSGLPSDRFFAERPEGSVSTLKIQRTQQEDSAVYLCASSPRVTGEWYPTNEKLFFGSGTQLSVL.

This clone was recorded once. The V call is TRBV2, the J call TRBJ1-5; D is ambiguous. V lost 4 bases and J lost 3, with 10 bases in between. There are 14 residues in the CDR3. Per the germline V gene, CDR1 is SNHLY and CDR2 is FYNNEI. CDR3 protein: CASSGQRNNQPQHF. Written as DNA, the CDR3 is TGTGCCAGCAGTGGGCAGAGAAACAATCAGCCCCAGCATTTT.

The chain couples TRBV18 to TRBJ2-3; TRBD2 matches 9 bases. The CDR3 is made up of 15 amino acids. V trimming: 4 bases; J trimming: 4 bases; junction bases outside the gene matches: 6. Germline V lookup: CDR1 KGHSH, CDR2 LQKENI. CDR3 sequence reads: CASSLAGADADTQYF. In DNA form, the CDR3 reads TGTGCCAGCTCACTAGCGGGGGCTGATGCAGATACGCAGTATTTT.

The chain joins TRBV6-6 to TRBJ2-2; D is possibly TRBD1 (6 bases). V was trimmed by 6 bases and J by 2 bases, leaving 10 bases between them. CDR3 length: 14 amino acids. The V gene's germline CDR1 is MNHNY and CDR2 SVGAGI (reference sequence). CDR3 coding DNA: TGTGCCAGCAGAGAGGGGGTCAACACCGGGGAGCTGTTTTTT. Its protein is CASREGVNTGELFF.

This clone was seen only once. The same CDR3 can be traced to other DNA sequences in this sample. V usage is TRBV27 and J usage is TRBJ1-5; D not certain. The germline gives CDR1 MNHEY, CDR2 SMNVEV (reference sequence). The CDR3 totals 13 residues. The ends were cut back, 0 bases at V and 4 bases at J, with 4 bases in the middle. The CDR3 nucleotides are TGTGCCAGCAGTTTATCGGGGAATCAGCCCCAGCATTTT. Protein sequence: CASSLSGNQPQHF.

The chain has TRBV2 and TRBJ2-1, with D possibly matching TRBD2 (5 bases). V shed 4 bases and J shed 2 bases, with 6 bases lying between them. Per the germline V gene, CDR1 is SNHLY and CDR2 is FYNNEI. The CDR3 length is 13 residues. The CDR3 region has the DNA TGTGCCAGCAGTGGCGGGCCCTACAATGAGCAGTTCTTC. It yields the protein CASSGGPYNEQFF.

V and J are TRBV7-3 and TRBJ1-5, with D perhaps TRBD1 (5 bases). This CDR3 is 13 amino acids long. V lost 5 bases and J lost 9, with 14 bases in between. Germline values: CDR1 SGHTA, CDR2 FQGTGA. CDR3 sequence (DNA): TGTGCCAGCAGCCGGGACGGCCAAGGGCCCCAGCATTTT. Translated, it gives CASSRDGQGPQHF.

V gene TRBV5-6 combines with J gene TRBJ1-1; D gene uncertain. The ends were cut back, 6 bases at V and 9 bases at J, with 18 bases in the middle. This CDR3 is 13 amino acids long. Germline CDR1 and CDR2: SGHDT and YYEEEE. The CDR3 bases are TGTGCCAGCACCCAGGAGGATCAGCTTAAAGCTTTCTTT. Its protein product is CASTQEDQLKAFF.

CDR3 in DNA: TGTGCCACCAGTGATTTGAGCGGGATCGGAGATACGCAGTATTTT. Encoded protein: CATSDLSGIGDTQYF. The V and J genes are TRBV24-1 and TRBJ2-3; 7 bases map to TRBD2. The CDR3 extends over 15 amino acids. The V gene's germline CDR1 is KGHDR and CDR2 SFDVKD. V shed 0 bases and J 5 bases; nucleotides not matched to a gene: 4.

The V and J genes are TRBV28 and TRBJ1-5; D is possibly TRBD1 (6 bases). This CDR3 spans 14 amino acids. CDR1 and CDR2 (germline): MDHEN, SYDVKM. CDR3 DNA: TGTGCTGCGGCATGGCAGGGGCAATTCTGGGTCCAGCATTTT. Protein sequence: CAAAWQGQFWVQHF. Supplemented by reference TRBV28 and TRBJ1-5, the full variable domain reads DVKVTQSSRYLVKRTGEKVFLECVQDMDHENMFWYRQDPGLGLRLIYFSYDVKMKEKGDIPEGYSVSREKKERFSLILESASTNQTSMYLCAAAWQGQFWVQHFGDGTRLSIL.

CDR3 coding DNA: TGTGCCAGCAGCCAAGCCGACAGCTACTACGAGCAGTACTTC. This sequence encodes CASSQADSYYEQYF. This sequence joins TRBV3-1 (or the pseudogene TRBV3-2) and TRBJ2-7; D may be TRBD1 (5 bases). The CDR3 has 14 amino acids. The germline gives CDR1 LGHDT, CDR2 YNNKEL (reference sequence). V lost 1 base and J 3 bases, leaving 10 bases between the germline ends.

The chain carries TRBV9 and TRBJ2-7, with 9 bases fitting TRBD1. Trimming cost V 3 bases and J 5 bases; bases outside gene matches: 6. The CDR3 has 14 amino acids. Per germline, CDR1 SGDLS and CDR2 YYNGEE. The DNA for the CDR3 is TGTGCCAGCAGCGCCGGACAGGGGTTCGACGAGCAGTACTTC. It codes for CASSAGQGFDEQYF.

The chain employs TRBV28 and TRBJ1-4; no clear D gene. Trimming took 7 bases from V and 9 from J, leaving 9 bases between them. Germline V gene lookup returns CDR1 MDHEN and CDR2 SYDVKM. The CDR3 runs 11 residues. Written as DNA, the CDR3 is TGTGCCAGCATCCTCGGGCAAAAACTGTTTTTT. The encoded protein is CASILGQKLFF.

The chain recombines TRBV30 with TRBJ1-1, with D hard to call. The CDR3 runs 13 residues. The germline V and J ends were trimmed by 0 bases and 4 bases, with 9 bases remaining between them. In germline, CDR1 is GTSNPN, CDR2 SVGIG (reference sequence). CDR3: CAWSVPEVTEAFF. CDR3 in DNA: TGTGCCTGGAGTGTACCGGAGGTCACTGAAGCTTTCTTT.

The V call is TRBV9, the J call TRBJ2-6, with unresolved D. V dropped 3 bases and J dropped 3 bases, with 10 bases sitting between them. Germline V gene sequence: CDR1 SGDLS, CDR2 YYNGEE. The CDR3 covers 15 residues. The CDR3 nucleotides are TGTGCCAGCAGCGACGGAAGGTATGGGGCCAACGTCCTGACTTTC. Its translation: CASSDGRYGANVLTF.

The chain's CDR3 is CASSYSYTAGAREQFF. The DNA for the CDR3 is TGTGCCAGCAGTTACTCTTACACGGCGGGGGCCAGGGAGCAGTTCTTC. The chain joins TRBV6-5 to TRBJ2-1; TRBD2 might be the D (7 bases). V was cut by 0 bases and J by 10 bases, with 19 bases left in between. The CDR3 contains 16 residues. CDR1 is MNHEY and CDR2 is SVGAGI in the germline V gene.

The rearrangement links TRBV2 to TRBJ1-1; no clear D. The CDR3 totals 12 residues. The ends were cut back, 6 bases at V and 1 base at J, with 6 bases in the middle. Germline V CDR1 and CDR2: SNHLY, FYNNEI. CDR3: CASSASNTEAFF. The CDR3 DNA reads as TGTGCCAGCAGCGCCTCGAACACTGAAGCTTTCTTT. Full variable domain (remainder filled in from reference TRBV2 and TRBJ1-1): EPEVTQTPSHQVTQMGQEVILRCVPISNHLYFYWYRQILGQKVEFLVSFYNNEISEKSEIFDDQFSVERPDGSNFTLKIRSTKLEDSAMYFCASSASNTEAFFGQGTRLTVV.

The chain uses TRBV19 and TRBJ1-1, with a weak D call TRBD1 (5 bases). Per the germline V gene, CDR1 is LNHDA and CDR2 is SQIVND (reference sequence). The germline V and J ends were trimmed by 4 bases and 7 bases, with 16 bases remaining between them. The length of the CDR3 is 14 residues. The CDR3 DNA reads TGTGCCAGTAGTACTCAGGACACGAATAGTGAAGCTTTCTTT. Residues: CASSTQDTNSEAFF.

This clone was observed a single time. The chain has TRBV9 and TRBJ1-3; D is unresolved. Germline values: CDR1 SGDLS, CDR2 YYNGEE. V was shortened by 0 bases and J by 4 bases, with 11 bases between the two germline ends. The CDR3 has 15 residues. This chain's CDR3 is CASSVGHAEGNTIYF. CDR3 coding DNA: TGTGCCAGCAGCGTAGGGCACGCCGAGGGAAACACCATATATTTT. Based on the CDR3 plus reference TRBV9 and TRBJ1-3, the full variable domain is DSGVTQTPKHLITATGQRVTLRCSPRSGDLSVYWYQQSLDQGLQFLIQYYNGEERAKGNILERFSAQQFPDLHSELNLSSLELGDSALYFCASSVGHAEGNTIYFGEGSWLTVV.

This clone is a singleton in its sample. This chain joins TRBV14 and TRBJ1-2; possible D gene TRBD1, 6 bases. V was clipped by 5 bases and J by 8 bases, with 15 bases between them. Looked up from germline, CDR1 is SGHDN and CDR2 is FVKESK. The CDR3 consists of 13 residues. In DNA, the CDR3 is TGTGCCAGCAGCGAAGCGGGGGCGCGGGGCTACACCTTC. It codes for CASSEAGARGYTF.